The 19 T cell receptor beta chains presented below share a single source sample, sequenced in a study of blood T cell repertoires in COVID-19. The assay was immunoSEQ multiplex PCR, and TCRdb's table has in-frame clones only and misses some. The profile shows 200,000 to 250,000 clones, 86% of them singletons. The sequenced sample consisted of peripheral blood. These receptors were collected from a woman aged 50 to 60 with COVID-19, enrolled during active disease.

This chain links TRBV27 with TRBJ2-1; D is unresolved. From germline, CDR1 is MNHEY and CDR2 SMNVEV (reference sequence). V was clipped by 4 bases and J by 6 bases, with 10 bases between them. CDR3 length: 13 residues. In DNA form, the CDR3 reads TGTGCCAGCAGTTACTCCTCGTCCAATGAGCAGTTCTTC. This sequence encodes CASSYSSSNEQFF.

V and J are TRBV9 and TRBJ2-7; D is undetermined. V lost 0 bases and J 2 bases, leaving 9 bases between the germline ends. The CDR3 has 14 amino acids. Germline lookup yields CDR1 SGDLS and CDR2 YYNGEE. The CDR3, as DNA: TGTGCCAGCAGCGTAGAGGCAGGAACCTACGAGCAGTACTTC. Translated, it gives CASSVEAGTYEQYF.

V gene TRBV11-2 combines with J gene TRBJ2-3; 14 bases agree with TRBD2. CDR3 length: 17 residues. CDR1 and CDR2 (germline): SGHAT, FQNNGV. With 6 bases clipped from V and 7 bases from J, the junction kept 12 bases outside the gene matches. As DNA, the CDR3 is TGTGCCAGCAGTTTGACTAGCGGGGGGGCAAATACTTATACGCAGTATTTT. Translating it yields CASSLTSGGANTYTQYF.

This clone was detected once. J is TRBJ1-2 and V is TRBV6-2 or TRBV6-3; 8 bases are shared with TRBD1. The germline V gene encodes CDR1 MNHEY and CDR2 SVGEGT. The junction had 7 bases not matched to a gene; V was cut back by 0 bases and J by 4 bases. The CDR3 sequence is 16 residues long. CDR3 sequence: CASSYSSRTGTYGYTF. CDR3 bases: TGTGCCAGCAGTTACTCGAGCAGGACAGGGACCTATGGCTACACCTTC.

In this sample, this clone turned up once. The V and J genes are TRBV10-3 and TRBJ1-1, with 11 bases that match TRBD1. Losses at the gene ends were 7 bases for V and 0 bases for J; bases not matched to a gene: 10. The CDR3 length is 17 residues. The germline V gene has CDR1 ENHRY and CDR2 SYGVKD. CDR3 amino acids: CAITDPGTGGVNTEAFF. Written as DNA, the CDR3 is TGTGCCATCACTGACCCAGGGACAGGGGGAGTGAACACTGAAGCTTTCTTT.

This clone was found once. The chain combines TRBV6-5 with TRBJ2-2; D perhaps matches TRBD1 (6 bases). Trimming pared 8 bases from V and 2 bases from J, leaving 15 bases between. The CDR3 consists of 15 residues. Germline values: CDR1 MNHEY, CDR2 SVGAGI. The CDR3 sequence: CASSTGTPNTGELFF. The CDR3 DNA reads TGTGCCAGCTCCACCGGGACACCAAACACCGGGGAGCTGTTTTTT.

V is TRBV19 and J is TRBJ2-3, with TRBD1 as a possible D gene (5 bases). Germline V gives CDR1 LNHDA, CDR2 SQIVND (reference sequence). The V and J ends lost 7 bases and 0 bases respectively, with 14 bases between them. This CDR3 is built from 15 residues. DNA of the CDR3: TGTGCCAGTACCCTGACAGCTTCTAGCACAGATACGCAGTATTTT. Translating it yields CASTLTASSTDTQYF.

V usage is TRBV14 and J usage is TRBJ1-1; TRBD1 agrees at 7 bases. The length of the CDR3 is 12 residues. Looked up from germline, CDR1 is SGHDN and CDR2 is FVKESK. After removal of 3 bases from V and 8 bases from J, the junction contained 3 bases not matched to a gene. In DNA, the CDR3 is TGTGCCAGCAGCCACACGACAGGGGAAGCTTTCTTT. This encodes CASSHTTGEAFF.

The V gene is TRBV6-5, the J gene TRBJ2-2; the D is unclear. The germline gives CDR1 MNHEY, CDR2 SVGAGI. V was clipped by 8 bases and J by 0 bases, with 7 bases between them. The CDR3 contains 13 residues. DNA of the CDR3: TGTGCCAGCCGCGCTTCGAACACCGGGGAGCTGTTTTTT. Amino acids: CASRASNTGELFF.

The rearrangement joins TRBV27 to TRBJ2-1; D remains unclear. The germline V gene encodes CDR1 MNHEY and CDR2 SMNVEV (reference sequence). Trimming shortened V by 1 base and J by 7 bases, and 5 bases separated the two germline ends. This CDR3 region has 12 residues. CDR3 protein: CASSLYRNEQFF. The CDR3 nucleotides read TGTGCCAGCAGTTTATATAGAAATGAGCAGTTCTTC.

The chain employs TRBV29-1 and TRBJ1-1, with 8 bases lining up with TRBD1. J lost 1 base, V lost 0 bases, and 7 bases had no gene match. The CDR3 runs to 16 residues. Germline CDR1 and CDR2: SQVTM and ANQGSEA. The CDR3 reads CSVEDYSGTGNTEAFF. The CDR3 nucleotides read TGCAGCGTTGAAGATTATTCCGGGACAGGGAACACTGAAGCTTTCTTT.

The CDR3 loop is CASRGQGTPEQFF. CDR3 sequence (DNA): TGTGCCAGCAGAGGACAGGGCACCCCTGAGCAGTTCTTC. V gene TRBV6-5 combines with J gene TRBJ2-1, with 8 bases matching TRBD1. CDR3 length: 13 residues. Germline CDR1 and CDR2: MNHEY and SVGAGI. The V segment lost 6 bases and the J segment 9 bases; nucleotides outside the gene matches: 7.

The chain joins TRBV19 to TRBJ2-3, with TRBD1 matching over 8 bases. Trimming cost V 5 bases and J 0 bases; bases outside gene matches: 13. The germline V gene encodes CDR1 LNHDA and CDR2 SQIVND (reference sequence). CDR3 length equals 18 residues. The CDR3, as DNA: TGTGCCAGTAGTCTCAGATCCGGGACAGGTCATAGCACAGATACGCAGTATTTT. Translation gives CASSLRSGTGHSTDTQYF.

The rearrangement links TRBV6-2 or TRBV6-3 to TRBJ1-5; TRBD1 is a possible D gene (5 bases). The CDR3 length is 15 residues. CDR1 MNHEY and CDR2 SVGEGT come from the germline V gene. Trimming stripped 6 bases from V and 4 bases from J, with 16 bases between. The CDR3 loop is CASSAGPHSNQPQHF. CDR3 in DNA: TGTGCCAGCAGCGCGGGGCCACATTCAAATCAGCCCCAGCATTTT.

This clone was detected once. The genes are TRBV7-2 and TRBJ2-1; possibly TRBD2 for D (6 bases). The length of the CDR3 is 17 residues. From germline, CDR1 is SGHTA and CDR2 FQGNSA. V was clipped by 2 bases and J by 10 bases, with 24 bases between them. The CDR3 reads CASSLRGGYPPRGEQFF. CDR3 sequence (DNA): TGTGCCAGCAGCTTACGGGGCGGGTACCCTCCCCGGGGGGAGCAGTTCTTC.

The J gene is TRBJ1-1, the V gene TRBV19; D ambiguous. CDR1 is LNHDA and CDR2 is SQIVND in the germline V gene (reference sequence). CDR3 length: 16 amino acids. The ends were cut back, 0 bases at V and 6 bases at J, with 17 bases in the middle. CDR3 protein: CASSIDSGFRSAEAFF. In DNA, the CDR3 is TGTGCCAGTAGTATAGATTCGGGATTTCGAAGTGCTGAAGCTTTCTTT.

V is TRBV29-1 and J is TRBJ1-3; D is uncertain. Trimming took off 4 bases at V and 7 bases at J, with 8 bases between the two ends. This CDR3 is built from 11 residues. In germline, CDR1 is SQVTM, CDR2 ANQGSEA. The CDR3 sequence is CSVVTTNTIYF. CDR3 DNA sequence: TGCAGCGTTGTCACAACGAACACCATATATTTT. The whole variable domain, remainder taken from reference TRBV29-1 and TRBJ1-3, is SAVISQKPSRDICQRGTSLTIQCQVDSQVTMMFWYRQQPGQSLTLIATANQGSEATYESGFVIDKFPISRPNLTFSTLTVSNMSPEDSSIYLCSVVTTNTIYFGEGSWLTVV.

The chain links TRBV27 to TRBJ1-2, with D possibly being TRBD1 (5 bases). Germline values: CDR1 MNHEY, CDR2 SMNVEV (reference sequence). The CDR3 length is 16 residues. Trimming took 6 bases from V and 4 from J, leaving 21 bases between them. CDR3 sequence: CASRPGRGLVVYGYTF. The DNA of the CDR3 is TGTGCCAGCAGACCAGGGCGAGGTTTGGTGGTCTATGGCTACACCTTC.

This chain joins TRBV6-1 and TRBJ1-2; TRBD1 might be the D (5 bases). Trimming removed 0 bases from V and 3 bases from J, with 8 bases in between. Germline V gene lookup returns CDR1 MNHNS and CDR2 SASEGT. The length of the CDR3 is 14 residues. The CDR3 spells CASSEAQGYYGYTF. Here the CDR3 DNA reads TGTGCCAGCAGTGAAGCGCAGGGTTACTATGGCTACACCTTC.